These 26 T cell receptor delta chains came from one sample sequenced in a study of γδ T cells in repeated Plasmodium falciparum infection. Bulk repertoires came from Vgamma9/Vdelta2+ or Vdelta2-negative gammadelta T cells flow-sorted from PBMC. TCRdb re-identified clones in the multiplex PCR reads via CATT. The table includes approximately 60,000 delta-chain clones, over 1.5% detected once. Sequencing input: gamma-delta T cells from blood. The receptors derive from a pool of human donors (malaria-infected and uninfected, not separated).

This clone was counted a few times. A far bigger clonotype differs at one base, so this is likely a read error. The same CDR3 is also encoded by other DNA sequences in this sample. The rearrangement joins TRDV1 to TRDJ1; 7 bases align to TRDD3. The CDR3 runs 14 residues. V shed 1 base and J 7 bases; nucleotides not matched to a gene: 6. Germline V gives CDR1 TSWWSYY, CDR2 QGS. As DNA, the CDR3 is TGTGCTCTTGGGGAACGAATCTGGGGGGCTAAACTCATCTTT. This gives the protein CALGERIWGAKLIF.

The sample holds many counts of this clone. The protein recorded in TCRdb matches a much larger clone and deviates from this DNA's translation at residue 17, suggesting a read error; the protein here is obtained by translating the DNA. The chain is built from TRDV1 and TRDJ1; 11 bases match TRDD3. The CDR3 sequence is 19 residues long. Germline V lookup: CDR1 TSWWSYY, CDR2 QGS. CDR3: CALGELGSWGIRDGDKPIF. DNA of the CDR3: TGTGCTCTTGGGGAACTGGGTTCTTGGGGGATACGAGACGGCGATAAACCCATCTTT.

This clone is categorized as medium-sized (0.01 to 0.1%). The same CDR3 also results from other DNA sequences found in this sample. V usage is TRDV1 and J usage is TRDJ1; 12 bases match TRDD3. The V and J ends lost 2 bases and 2 bases, in that order; junction bases with no gene match: 21. There are 22 residues in the CDR3. Germline CDR1 and CDR2: TSWWSYY and QGS. The CDR3: CALGESFSSSLLGDTGTDKLIF. For the CDR3, the DNA is TGTGCTCTTGGGGAATCCTTCTCTTCCTCGCTACTGGGGGATACTGGGACCGATAAACTCATCTTT.

This clone has a count of ten or more. The protein TCRdb gives is from a much larger clone and does not agree with this DNA's translation at residue 6, likely a read error; the protein shown here comes from the DNA. V usage is TRDV1 and J usage is TRDJ1; D gene unclear. Germline V CDR1 and CDR2: TSWWSYY, QGS. Deletions cut 1 base from V and 0 bases from J, with 12 bases between. This CDR3 has 16 amino acids. The chain's CDR3 is CALGEPRAAYTDKLIF. The CDR3, as DNA: TGTGCTCTTGGGGAACCAAGGGCCGCGTACACCGATAAACTCATCTTT.

Details on this clone: TCRdb's protein for this DNA is that of a much larger clone and differs from the translation at residue 15, likely a read error; the protein shown is the DNA translation. The chain couples TRDV1 to TRDJ1; 13 bases fit TRDD3. Germline V gene data show CDR1 as TSWWSYY and CDR2 as QGS. The CDR3 is made up of 18 amino acids. CDR3 in DNA: TGTGCTCTTGGGGAAGTACCCGTACTGGGGGATACGCCCGATGAACTCATCTTT. Protein product: CALGEVPVLGDTPDELIF.

This clone was recorded many times. Since a far larger clone is one base different, this is likely a read error. The same CDR3 arises from other DNA sequences in this sample as well. In nucleotides, the CDR3 is TGTGCTCTTGGGGTTAGAATTACTGGGGGAGGTAAGCTCATCTTT. It encodes CALGVRITGGGKLIF. The chain couples TRDV1 to TRDJ1; 9 nucleotides align to TRDD3. Losses at the gene ends were 4 bases for V and 11 bases for J; bases not matched to a gene: 14. The CDR3 is 15 residues long. Germline values: CDR1 TSWWSYY, CDR2 QGS.

This clone was seen only a few times. This DNA's translation and the protein TCRdb lists, from a much larger clone, do not match at residue 16, likely due to a read error; the protein shown is translated from the DNA. This chain uses TRDV3 with TRDJ1, with 10 bases that match TRDD3. Germline CDR1 is TVYSNPD and CDR2 is GDNSRS (reference sequence). The CDR3 contains 19 residues. The CDR3 loop reads CAFNPRGIRASGDTDELIF. CDR3 DNA sequence: TGTGCCTTTAATCCCCGGGGGATACGGGCCTCTGGGGACACCGATGAACTCATCTTT. Based on the CDR3 plus reference TRDV3 and TRDJ1, the full variable domain is CDKVTQSSPDQTVASGSEVVLLCTYDTVYSNPDLFWYRIRPDYSFQFVFYGDNSRSEGADFTQGRFSVKHILTQKAFHLVISPVRTEDSATYYCAFNPRGIRASGDTDELIFGKGTRVTVEP.

Points on this clone: The protein that TCRdb holds for this DNA derives from a much larger clone and differs from the translated DNA at residue 3, which likely indicates a read error; the protein shown here is translated from the DNA. The chain joins TRDV1 to TRDJ1, with a possible D match to TRDD3 (5 bases). This CDR3 contains 13 residues. Germline assignment: CDR1 TSWWSYY and CDR2 QGS. The CDR3 nucleotides are TGTGCTCATGGGGAACCCCCCAGCGATAAACTCATCTTT. This codes for CAHGEPPSDKLIF.

As concerns this clone: This is likely an artifact of a read error, given a far larger clone one base away. Other DNA sequences of this sample code for an identical CDR3. This chain uses TRDV1 with TRDJ1, with 9 bases identical to TRDD3. Matching the DNA to germline supplied the J gene, which TCRdb does not give. Looked up from germline, CDR1 is TSWWSYY and CDR2 is QGS. There are 22 residues in the CDR3. The CDR3 bases are TGCGCTCTTGGGGAATGGCTCCCAACCCCTGGGGGATTTAGGGGAGACACCGATAAACTCATCTTT. This translates into CALGEWLPTPGGFRGDTDKLIF.

This clone has more than one count but fewer than ten. The translation of this DNA and the TCRdb protein of a much larger clone differ at residue 8, probably owing to a read error; the protein shown here is translated from the DNA. The rearrangement links TRDV1 to TRDJ1; D uncertain. The V end was cut by 4 bases, the J end by 0 bases, with 30 bases between. The CDR3 consists of 21 residues. Germline assignment: CDR1 TSWWSYY and CDR2 QGS. The CDR3 sequence: CALGGRGPPSTIREHTDKLIF. The CDR3 nucleotides read TGTGCTCTTGGGGGGAGAGGCCCTCCCTCCACAATCCGGGAGCACACCGATAAACTCATCTTT.

There are a few counts of this clone. A far more abundant clone sits one base away, making this likely a read error. Other DNA sequences in this specimen translate into the identical CDR3. The V call is TRDV3, the J call TRDJ2, with D perhaps being TRDD2 or TRDD3 (7 bases each). No J gene is reported in TCRdb; it was inferred here by comparing the DNA with germline. Germline CDR1 and CDR2: TVYSNPD and GDNSRS (reference sequence). CDR3 length: 23 amino acids. The CDR3 sequence is CAFRLINLRGIGHSFLLAAQLFF. In DNA, the CDR3 is TGTGCTTTCCGACTAATCAATTTGAGGGGGATTGGCCACTCCTTCCTCCTGGCAGCACAACTCTTCTTT.

For this clone: This likely reflects a read error, since a far larger clone is one base away. The sample contains more than one DNA sequence encoding this CDR3. CDR3: CALGDPQSSYPHPYTDKLIF. The CDR3 nucleotides are TGTGCTCTTGGGGACCCACAATCTTCCTACCCTCACCCGTATACCGATAAACTCATCTTT. The rearrangement joins TRDV1 to TRDJ1, with 8 bases identical to TRDD2. No J gene is reported in TCRdb; it was inferred here by comparing the DNA with germline. There are 20 residues in the CDR3. Per the germline V gene, CDR1 is TSWWSYY and CDR2 is QGS. Trimming took 3 bases from V and 2 from J; bases not matched to a gene: 20.

This clone was recorded at least ten times. The protein held in TCRdb is that of a much larger clone and does not match this DNA's translation at residue 10, likely because of a read error; the protein shown is translated from the DNA. The chain joins TRDV1 to TRDJ1; D might be TRDD3 (5 bases). CDR1 and CDR2 (germline): TSWWSYY, QGS. The germline V and J ends were trimmed by 0 bases and 9 bases, with 26 bases remaining between them. The CDR3 totals 18 residues. This CDR3 reads CALGELSGGVLPVLELIF. The CDR3, as DNA: TGTGCTCTTGGGGAACTATCAGGGGGGGTACTCCCAGTGCTCGAACTCATCTTT.

This clone occurred many times. The mismatch at residue 9 between this DNA's translation and the TCRdb protein of a much larger clone likely reflects a read error; the protein shown is translated from the DNA. This chain uses TRDV2 with TRDJ1; D remains ambiguous. The CDR3 has 14 amino acids. In germline, CDR1 is GEAIGNYY, CDR2 EKD. Trimming left V 3 bases short and J 3 bases short, with 13 bases between. The CDR3 loop reads CACDSLLNPDKLIF. The DNA for the CDR3 is TGTGCCTGTGACTCCTTACTTAACCCCGATAAACTCATCTTT.

This clone turned up a few times. This may be a read error, as it is one base from a much larger clone. The V gene was identified as TRDV1, while no J gene was called; the table's TRDD3 call for D was not verified on the DNA. This CDR3 is built from 18 residues. Per the germline V gene, CDR1 is TSWWSYY and CDR2 is QGS. The CDR3 DNA reads TGTGCTCTTGGGGAACTAGACGTTTCCTACGGGGGAGACGCGGTCCTCATCTTT. Translation: CALGELDVSYGGDAVLIF.

This clone showed up just a few times. TCRdb lists the protein of a much larger clone for this DNA, which differs at residue 18, so this is likely a read error; the protein given here is translated from the DNA itself. V and J are TRDV1 and TRDJ1; TRDD3 matches 11 bases. The germline gives CDR1 TSWWSYY, CDR2 QGS. The CDR3 consists of 21 residues. Here the CDR3 DNA reads TGTGCTCTTGAACGAGTCTGGGGGATACAGGCCCGAGGGGCTTACACCGATAGACTCATCTTT. Its translation: CALERVWGIQARGAYTDRLIF.

Regarding this clone: TCRdb's entry gives the protein of a much larger clone, which mismatches this DNA's translation at residue 10, likely from a read error; the protein reported here is translated from the DNA. V is TRDV1 and J is TRDJ1, with 12 bases lining up with TRDD3. The trim removed 3 bases at V and 0 bases at J, leaving 23 bases unmatched. The CDR3 loop spans 23 amino acids. The germline CDR1 and CDR2 sequences are TSWWSYY and QGS. CDR3 coding DNA: TGTGCTCTTGGGGAGAGCTTCCTACCGCACTGGGGGATACTTTGGGCTTACACCGATAAACTCATCTTT. Protein: CALGESFLPHWGILWAYTDKLIF.

This clone came up many times. The V and J genes are TRDV1 and TRDJ1; TRDD3 is a possible D gene (5 bases). The length of the CDR3 is 26 residues. Trimming cost V 2 bases and J 0 bases, with 43 bases left between them. Per germline, CDR1 TSWWSYY and CDR2 QGS. The CDR3 DNA is TGTGCTCTTGGGGAAAATCCCCTTGAAGTTGCCTATTACTTCTGGGCGCCTATGCCTTACACCGATAAACTCATCTTT. This encodes CALGENPLEVAYYFWAPMPYTDKLIF.

This clone came up a few times. TCRdb has a much larger clone's protein, which differs at residue 17 from the translation of this DNA, likely because of a read error; what is shown is the protein translated from the DNA. This chain links TRDV1 with TRDJ1; the match to TRDD3 covers 8 bases. Here the J gene came from matching the DNA to germline, since TCRdb omits it. V shed 0 bases and J 0 bases; nucleotides not matched to a gene: 24. Looked up from germline, CDR1 is TSWWSYY and CDR2 is QGS. This CDR3 contains 23 residues. CDR3 protein: CALGELFSKDRMGDPPHTDKLIF. The DNA of the CDR3 is TGTGCTCTTGGGGAACTATTTTCTAAGGATCGGATGGGGGATCCGCCTCACACCGATAAACTCATCTTT.

This clone has a handful of counts. The protein that TCRdb holds for this DNA derives from a much larger clone and differs from the translated DNA at residue 8, which likely indicates a read error; the protein shown here is translated from the DNA. The chain combines TRDV1 with TRDJ1; 7 bases are shared with TRDD3. Since TCRdb gives no J gene, matching the DNA to germline was used here to assign it. V lost 1 base, J lost 4 bases, and 18 bases stayed unmatched. Germline loops: CDR1 TSWWSYY, CDR2 QGS. The CDR3 runs 19 residues. The DNA of the CDR3 is TGTGCTCTTGGGGAACATAAGGTGGACTGGGGTGCTCGGGTCGATAAACTCATCTTT. This codes for CALGEHKVDWGARVDKLIF.

Turning to this clone: The protein that TCRdb holds for this DNA derives from a much larger clone and differs from the translated DNA at residue 18, which likely indicates a read error; the protein shown here is translated from the DNA. As DNA, the CDR3 is TGTGCTCTTGGGGAATCGGTGATCTTTAGGGGGGGATACAAAGCCGATAAACCCATCTTT. Translating it yields CALGESVIFRGGYKADKPIF. The chain links TRDV1 to TRDJ1; 9 nucleotides line up with TRDD3. The CDR3 has 20 amino acids. Per germline, CDR1 TSWWSYY and CDR2 QGS.

There are a few counts of this clone. A read error likely explains this, since a far larger clone differs by one base. The same CDR3 arises from other DNA sequences in this sample as well. The J gene is TRDJ1, the V gene TRDV2; 10 positions match TRDD3. Germline V lookup: CDR1 GEAIGNYY, CDR2 EKD. V lost 0 bases to trimming and J lost 5 bases; unmatched junction nucleotides: 14. The CDR3 is 18 amino acids. CDR3 DNA sequence: TGTGCCTGTGACACCGTTACGGCTGGGGGATATGGAACTGATAAACTCATCTTT. Its protein product is CACDTVTAGGYGTDKLIF.

Concerning this clone itself: TCRdb's listed protein matches a much larger clone and diverges from this DNA's translation at residue 18, likely through a read error; the protein shown comes from the DNA. The genes are TRDV3 and TRDJ1; 13 nucleotides align to TRDD3. The CDR3 runs 20 residues. Looked up from germline, CDR1 is TVYSNPD and CDR2 is GDNSRS (reference sequence). Here the CDR3 DNA reads TGTGCCTGTCGGGGGTACCGACCGTACTGGGGGATACGGGTGCGAGATAAACCCATCTTT. Translating it yields CACRGYRPYWGIRVRDKPIF.

This clone was counted only a few times. The protein recorded in TCRdb matches a much larger clone and deviates from this DNA's translation at residue 12, suggesting a read error; the protein here is obtained by translating the DNA. This sequence joins TRDV1 and TRDJ1; no reliable D call. Germline V CDR1 and CDR2: TSWWSYY, QGS. Trimming took 3 bases from V and 1 from J, leaving 18 bases between them. The CDR3 is 17 amino acids. CDR3 nucleotides: TGTGCTCTTGGGGAGCCGGAGTACGTGAGGGTCACCGATAAACTCATCTTT. Amino acid sequence: CALGEPEYVRVTDKLIF.

This clone was picked up a small number of times. TCRdb's protein, taken from a much larger clone, differs from this DNA's translation at residue 3, likely owing to a read error; the protein displayed comes from the DNA. The CDR3: CAPGELCSYNLWGFYTDKLIF. DNA of the CDR3: TGTGCTCCTGGGGAGCTTTGCTCCTACAATCTCTGGGGGTTCTACACCGATAAACTCATCTTT. The rearrangement joins TRDV1 to TRDJ1; weak D call: TRDD3 (7 bases). This CDR3 spans 21 amino acids. From germline, CDR1 is TSWWSYY and CDR2 QGS.

This clone was detected only a few times. The amino acid sequence in TCRdb belongs to a much larger clone and departs from this DNA's translation at residue 12, likely a sequencing read error; the sequence shown is translated from the DNA. This chain links TRDV1 with TRDJ1, with 11 positions matching TRDD3. TCRdb lists no J gene, so it was determined here by aligning the DNA to germline. The trim removed 1 base at V and 1 base at J, leaving 8 bases unmatched. CDR1 and CDR2 (germline): TSWWSYY, QGS. This CDR3 has 18 residues. The CDR3 DNA follows: TGTGCTCTTGGGGAACCTCCGTACTGGGGGATATGCACCGATAAACTCATCTTT. It is translated as CALGEPPYWGICTDKLIF.